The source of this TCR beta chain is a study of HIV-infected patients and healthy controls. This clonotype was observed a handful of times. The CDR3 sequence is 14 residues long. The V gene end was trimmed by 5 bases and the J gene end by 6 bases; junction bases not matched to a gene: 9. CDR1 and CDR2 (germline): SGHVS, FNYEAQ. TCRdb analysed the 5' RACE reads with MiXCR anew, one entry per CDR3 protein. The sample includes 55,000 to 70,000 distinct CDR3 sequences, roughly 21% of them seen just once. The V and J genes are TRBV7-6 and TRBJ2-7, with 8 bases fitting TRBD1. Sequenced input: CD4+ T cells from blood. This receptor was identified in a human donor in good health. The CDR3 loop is CASSPEDRAREQYF. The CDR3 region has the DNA TGTGCCAGCAGCCCCGAGGACAGGGCTCGCGAGCAGTACTTC.